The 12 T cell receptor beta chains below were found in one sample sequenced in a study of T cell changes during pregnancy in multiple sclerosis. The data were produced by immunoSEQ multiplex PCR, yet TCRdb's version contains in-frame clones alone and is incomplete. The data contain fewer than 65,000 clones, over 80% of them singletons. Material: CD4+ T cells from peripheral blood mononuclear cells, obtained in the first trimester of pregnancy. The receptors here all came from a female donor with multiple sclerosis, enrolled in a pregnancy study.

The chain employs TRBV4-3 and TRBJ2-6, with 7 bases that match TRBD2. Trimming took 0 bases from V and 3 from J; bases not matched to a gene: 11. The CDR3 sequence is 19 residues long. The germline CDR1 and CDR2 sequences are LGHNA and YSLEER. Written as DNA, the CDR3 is TGCGCCAGCAGCCAAGATGTCGGGGGGAAGTTCCGTGGGGCCAACGTCCTGACTTTC. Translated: CASSQDVGGKFRGANVLTF.

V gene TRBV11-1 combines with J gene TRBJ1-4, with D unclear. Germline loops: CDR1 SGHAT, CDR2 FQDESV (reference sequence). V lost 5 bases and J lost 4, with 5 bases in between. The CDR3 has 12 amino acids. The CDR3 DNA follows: TGTGCCAGCAGCAGAGTTAATGAAAAACTGTTTTTT. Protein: CASSRVNEKLFF.

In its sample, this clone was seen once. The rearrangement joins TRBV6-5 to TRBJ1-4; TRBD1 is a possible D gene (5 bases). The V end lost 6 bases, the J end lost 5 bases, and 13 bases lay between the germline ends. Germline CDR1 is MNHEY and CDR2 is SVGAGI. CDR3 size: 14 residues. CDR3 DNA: TGTGCCAGCAGGCCGGGGGTATTAAATGAAAAACTGTTTTTT. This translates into CASRPGVLNEKLFF.

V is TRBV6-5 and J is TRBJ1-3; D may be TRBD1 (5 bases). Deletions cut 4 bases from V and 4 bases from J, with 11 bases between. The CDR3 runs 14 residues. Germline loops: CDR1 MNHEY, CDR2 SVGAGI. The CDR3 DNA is TGTGCCAGCAGTTTAGACAGCGCCGGAAACACCATATATTTT. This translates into CASSLDSAGNTIYF.

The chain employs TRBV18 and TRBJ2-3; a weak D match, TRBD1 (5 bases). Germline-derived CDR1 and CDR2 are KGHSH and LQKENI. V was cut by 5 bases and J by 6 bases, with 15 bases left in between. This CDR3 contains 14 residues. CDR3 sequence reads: CASSSLDSPDTQYF. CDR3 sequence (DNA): TGTGCCAGCTCATCCTTAGACAGCCCCGATACGCAGTATTTT.

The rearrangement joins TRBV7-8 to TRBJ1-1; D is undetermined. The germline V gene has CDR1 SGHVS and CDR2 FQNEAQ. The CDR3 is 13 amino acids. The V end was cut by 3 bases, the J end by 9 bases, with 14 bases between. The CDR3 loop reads CASSFDIGVQAFF. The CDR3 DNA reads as TGTGCCAGCAGCTTCGACATCGGGGTCCAAGCTTTCTTT.

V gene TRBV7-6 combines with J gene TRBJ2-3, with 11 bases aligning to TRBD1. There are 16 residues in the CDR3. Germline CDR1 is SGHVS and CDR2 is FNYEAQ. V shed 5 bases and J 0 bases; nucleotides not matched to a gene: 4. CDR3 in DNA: TGTGCCAGCAGCCCGGACAGGGGGCCAAGCACAGATACGCAGTATTTT. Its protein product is CASSPDRGPSTDTQYF.

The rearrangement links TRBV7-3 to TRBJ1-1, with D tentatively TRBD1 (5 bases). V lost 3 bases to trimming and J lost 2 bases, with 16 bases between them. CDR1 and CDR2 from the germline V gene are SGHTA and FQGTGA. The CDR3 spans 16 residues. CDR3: CASSFLAGQGNTEAFF. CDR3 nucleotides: TGTGCCAGCAGCTTCTTGGCGGGGCAGGGAAACACTGAAGCTTTCTTT.

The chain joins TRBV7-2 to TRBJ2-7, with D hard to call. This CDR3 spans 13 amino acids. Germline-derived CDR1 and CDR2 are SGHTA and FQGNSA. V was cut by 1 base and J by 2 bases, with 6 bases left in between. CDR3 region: CASSLGSTYEQYF. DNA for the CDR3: TGTGCCAGCAGCTTAGGATCTACCTACGAGCAGTACTTC.

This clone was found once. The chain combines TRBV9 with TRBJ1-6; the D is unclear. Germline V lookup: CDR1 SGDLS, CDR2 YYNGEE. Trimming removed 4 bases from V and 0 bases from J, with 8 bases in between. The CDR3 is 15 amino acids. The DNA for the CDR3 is TGTGCCAGCAGCACACAGAGCTCCTATAATTCACCCCTCCACTTT. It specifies CASSTQSSYNSPLHF.

The CDR3 loop reads CASSRDRGALNTGELFF. CDR3 in DNA: TGTGCCAGCAGCCGTGACCGCGGGGCCCTGAACACCGGGGAGCTGTTTTTT. V gene TRBV7-7 combines with J gene TRBJ2-2, with a possible D match to TRBD2 (6 bases). CDR1 is SSHAT, CDR2 FNYEAQ, per germline (reference sequence). V was pared by 5 bases and J by 1 base, with 17 bases between. The CDR3 has 17 residues.

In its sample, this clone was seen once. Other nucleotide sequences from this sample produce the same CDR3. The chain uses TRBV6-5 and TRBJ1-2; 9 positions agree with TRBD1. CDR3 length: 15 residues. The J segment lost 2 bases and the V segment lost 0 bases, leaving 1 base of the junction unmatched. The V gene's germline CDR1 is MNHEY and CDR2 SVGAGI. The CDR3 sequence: CASSYSGQGNYGYTF. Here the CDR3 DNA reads TGTGCCAGCAGTTACTCGGGACAGGGAAACTATGGCTACACCTTC.